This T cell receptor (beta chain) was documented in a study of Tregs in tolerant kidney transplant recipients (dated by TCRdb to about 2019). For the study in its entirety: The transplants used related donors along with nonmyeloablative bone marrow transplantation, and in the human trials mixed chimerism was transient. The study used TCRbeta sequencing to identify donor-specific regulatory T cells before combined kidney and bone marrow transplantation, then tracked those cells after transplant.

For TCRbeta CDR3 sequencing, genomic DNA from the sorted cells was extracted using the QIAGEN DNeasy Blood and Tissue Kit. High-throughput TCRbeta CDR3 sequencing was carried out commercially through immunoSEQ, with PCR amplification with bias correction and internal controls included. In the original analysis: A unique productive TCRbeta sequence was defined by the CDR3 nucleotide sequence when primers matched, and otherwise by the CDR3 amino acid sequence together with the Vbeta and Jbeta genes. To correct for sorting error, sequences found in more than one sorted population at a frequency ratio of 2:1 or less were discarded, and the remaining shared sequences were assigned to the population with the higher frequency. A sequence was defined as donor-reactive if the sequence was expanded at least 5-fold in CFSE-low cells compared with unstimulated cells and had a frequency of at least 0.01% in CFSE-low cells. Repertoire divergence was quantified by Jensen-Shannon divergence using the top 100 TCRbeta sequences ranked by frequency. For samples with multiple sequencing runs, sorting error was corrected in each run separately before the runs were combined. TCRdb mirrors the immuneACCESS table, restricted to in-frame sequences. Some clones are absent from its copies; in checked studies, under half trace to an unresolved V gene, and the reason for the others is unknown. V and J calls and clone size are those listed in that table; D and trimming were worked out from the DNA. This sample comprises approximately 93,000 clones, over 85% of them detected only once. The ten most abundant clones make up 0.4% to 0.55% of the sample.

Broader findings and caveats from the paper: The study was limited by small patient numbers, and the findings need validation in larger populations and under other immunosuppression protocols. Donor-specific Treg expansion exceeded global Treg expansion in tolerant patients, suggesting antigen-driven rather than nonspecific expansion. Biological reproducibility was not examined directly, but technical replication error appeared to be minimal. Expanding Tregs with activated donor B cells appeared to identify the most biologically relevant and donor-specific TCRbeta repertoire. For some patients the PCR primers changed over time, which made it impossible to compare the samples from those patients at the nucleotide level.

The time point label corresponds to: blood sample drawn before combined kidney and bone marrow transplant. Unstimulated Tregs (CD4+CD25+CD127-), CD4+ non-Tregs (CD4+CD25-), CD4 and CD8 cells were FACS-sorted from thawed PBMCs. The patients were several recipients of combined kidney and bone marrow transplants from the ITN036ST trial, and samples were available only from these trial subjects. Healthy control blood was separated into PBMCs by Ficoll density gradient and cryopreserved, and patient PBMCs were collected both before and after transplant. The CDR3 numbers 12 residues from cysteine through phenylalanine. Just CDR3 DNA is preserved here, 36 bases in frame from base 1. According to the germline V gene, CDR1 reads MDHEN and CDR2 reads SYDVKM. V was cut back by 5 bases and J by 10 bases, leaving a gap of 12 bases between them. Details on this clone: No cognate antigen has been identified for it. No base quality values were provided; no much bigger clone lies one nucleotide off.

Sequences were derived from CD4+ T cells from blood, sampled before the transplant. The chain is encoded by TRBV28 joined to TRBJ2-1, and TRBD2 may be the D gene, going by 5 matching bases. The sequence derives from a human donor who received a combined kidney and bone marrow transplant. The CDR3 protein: CASSPYTREQFF. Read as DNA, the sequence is TGTGCCAGCAGTCCTTATACTAGAGAGCAGTTCTTC. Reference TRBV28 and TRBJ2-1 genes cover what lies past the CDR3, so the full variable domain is DVKVTQSSRYLVKRTGEKVFLECVQDMDHENMFWYRQDPGLGLRLIYFSYDVKMKEKGDIPEGYSVSREKKERFSLILESASTNQTSMYLCASSPYTREQFFGPGTRLTVL.